This T cell receptor beta chain was captured in a study of CD4 T cell repertoires in COVID-19 (dated by TCRdb to 2020 to 2023). A note on the overall study: To analyze cross-reactivity, CFSE-low cells were expanded with IL-2 for roughly ten days and then labeled again and restimulated with spike proteins from other coronaviruses. Naturally processed CD4+ T cell responses to SARS-CoV-2 spike and nucleoprotein were characterized in COVID-19-recovered individuals, and clonal composition was assessed by TCR Vbeta sequencing. Subset-level TCR Vbeta repertoire analysis of SARS-CoV-2-reactive T cells was performed in a few recovered individuals. The investigation overall reported the following: Consistent with cross-reactivity, between 7 and 25% of SARS-CoV-2 clonotypes also showed up in secondary cultures stimulated with SARS-CoV and/or HKU1 spike. Several of the most expanded SARS-CoV-2-reactive clonotypes were shared between two or all three memory subsets, suggesting intraclonal diversification.

The library was built by means of the immunoSEQ multiplex PCR assay. The study's own analysis went as follows. Repertoire overlap between subsets was quantified using the Chao-Jaccard similarity index and counts of shared clonotypes. In TCRdb, the immuneACCESS table is reduced to in-frame sequences with V and J assigned. These tables do not hold every clone; where another copy was compared, an unresolved V gene accounts for under half, and the others remain unexplained. That table supplies the V and J calls and clone size; D and trimming were determined from the DNA. A total of about 25,000 clones appear in this sample, more than 85% of them only once. In total, the top ten clones hold less than 0.75% of the sample. From its cysteine to its phenylalanine, the CDR3 spans 16 amino acids. The entry retains the CDR3 DNA only, 48 bases that are in frame from base 1. The germline V gene gives CDR1 as KGHSH and CDR2 as LQKENI. Trimming takes 3 bases off V and 8 bases off J; junction bases not matched to a gene: 11.

Memory T cell samples that were not cultured went straight to sequencing right after ex vivo isolation. CD4+ total memory, central memory, effector memory and circulating T follicular helper cells were isolated from peripheral blood mononuclear cells. Regarding this clone: The target of this receptor is not known. Nothing much larger sits one base from this clone, and base qualities are not available.

The rearrangement joined TRBV18 to TRBJ2-1; TRBD2 matches 9 bases in the middle. The input for sequencing was circulating follicular helper CD4+ T cells (cTfh) from blood, taken before the COVID-19 pandemic. What this sample's cell subset or site label stands for: circulating T follicular helper cells. The sequence came from a human donor who had COVID-19. The CDR3 sequence is CASSPPGTSFSHEQFF. The nucleotide sequence is TGTGCCAGCTCACCTCCCGGGACTAGCTTTTCCCATGAGCAGTTCTTC.